These 27 T cell receptor beta chains were sequenced from one sample in a study of blood T cell repertoires in COVID-19. Measured with immunoSEQ multiplex PCR; TCRdb has only the in-frame clones, and not every one. This sample carries 350,000 to 400,000 clones, approximately 90% of them seen once, and the ten largest clones take 0.95% to 1%. Sequencing input: PBMCs or T cells enriched from blood (not recorded which). The source is a woman in her 30s with acute COVID-19.

This chain links TRBV11-3 with TRBJ1-2, with no clear D. Germline-derived CDR1 and CDR2 are SGHNT and YENEEA. V shed 2 bases and J shed 6 bases, with 13 bases lying between them. The CDR3 loop spans 14 amino acids. DNA for the CDR3: TGTGCCAGCAGCTTAACACGGGAAGTGCATGGCTACACCTTC. This translates into CASSLTREVHGYTF. The whole variable domain, filled in from reference TRBV11-3 and TRBJ1-2, reads EAGVVQSPRYKIIEKKQPVAFWCNPISGHNTLYWYLQNLGQGPELLIRYENEEAVDDSQLPKDRFSAERLKGVDSTLKIQPAELGDSAVYLCASSLTREVHGYTFGSGTRLTVV.

The rearrangement links TRBV19 to TRBJ1-2; D is perhaps TRBD1 (6 bases). Germline V lookup: CDR1 LNHDA, CDR2 SQIVND (reference sequence). There are 14 residues in the CDR3. Trimming stripped 6 bases from V and 4 bases from J, with 15 bases between. The CDR3 sequence: CASRMGSGVYGYTF. For the CDR3, the DNA is TGTGCCAGTAGGATGGGGTCAGGGGTCTATGGCTACACCTTC. The full variable domain, completed using reference TRBV19 and TRBJ1-2, is DGGITQSPKYLFRKEGQNVTLSCEQNLNHDAMYWYRQDPGQGLRLIYYSQIVNDFQKGDIAEGYSVSREKKESFPLTVTSAQKNPTAFYLCASRMGSGVYGYTFGSGTRLTVV.

This rearrangement joins TRBV12-5 to TRBJ2-2; D perhaps matches TRBD1 (6 bases). The V and J ends lost 4 bases and 5 bases respectively, with 11 bases between them. This CDR3 comprises 14 residues. CDR1 LGHNT and CDR2 FRNRAP come from the germline V gene. The DNA of the CDR3 is TGTGCTAGTGGTTCCAGACAGGCTACCGGGGAGCTGTTTTTT. Translated: CASGSRQATGELFF.

The chain employs TRBV2 and TRBJ2-7; D gene unclear. V was pared by 1 base and J by 5 bases, with 9 bases between. CDR3 size: 13 residues. The germline V gene encodes CDR1 SNHLY and CDR2 FYNNEI. CDR3 bases: TGTGCCAGCAGTGAAGGCTTTGAGGACGAGCAGTACTTC. It is translated as CASSEGFEDEQYF.

The V gene is TRBV29-1, the J gene TRBJ1-1, with a tentative D call TRBD1 (5 bases). Germline CDR1 SQVTM, CDR2 ANQGSEA. CDR3 size: 12 residues. Trimming stripped 5 bases from V and 2 bases from J, with 9 bases between. CDR3 DNA sequence: TGCAGCGTTAGCAGGGTAAACACTGAAGCTTTCTTT. Encoded protein: CSVSRVNTEAFF.

The gene calls are TRBV2 and TRBJ2-7, with D tentatively TRBD1 (5 bases). The CDR3 has 13 amino acids. Trimming took 3 bases from V and 4 from J, leaving 10 bases between them. CDR1 is SNHLY and CDR2 is FYNNEI in the germline V gene. The CDR3 DNA follows: TGTGCCAGCAGTGACTTTAGGGGTTACGAGCAGTACTTC. It encodes CASSDFRGYEQYF.

This clone has just a few counts. The V and J genes are TRBV3-1 (or the pseudogene TRBV3-2) and TRBJ1-2; no firm D call. CDR1 is LGHDT, CDR2 YNNKEL, per germline (reference sequence). There are 15 residues in the CDR3. Deletions cut 0 bases from V and 4 bases from J, with 12 bases between. CDR3 sequence: CASSQDPGYSYGYTF. CDR3 in DNA: TGTGCCAGCAGCCAAGATCCGGGATATAGCTATGGCTACACCTTC.

The chain carries TRBV6-5 and TRBJ1-1, with D unclear. Trimming took 4 bases from V and 4 from J, leaving 7 bases between them. CDR1 MNHEY and CDR2 SVGAGI come from the germline V gene. The CDR3 covers 12 residues. The DNA of the CDR3 is TGTGCCAGCAGTTTAAGAGGCACTGAAGCTTTCTTT. This translates into CASSLRGTEAFF.

This rearrangement joins TRBV4-2 to TRBJ2-1; perhaps TRBD1 as D (6 bases). This CDR3 has 16 amino acids. V was pared by 2 bases and J by 0 bases, with 11 bases between. The germline V gene has CDR1 LGHNA and CDR2 YNFKEQ. CDR3 DNA sequence: TGTGCCAGCAGCCAACCCGGACAGATCTCCTACAATGAGCAGTTCTTC. Translating it yields CASSQPGQISYNEQFF.

In this sample, this clone turned up once. The gene calls are TRBV7-3 and TRBJ2-1; 11 positions agree with TRBD2. V was clipped by 4 bases and J by 9 bases; unmatched bases: 14. Germline V CDR1 and CDR2: SGHTA, FQGTGA. This CDR3 spans 17 amino acids. CDR3 region: CASSSTQRLAGGSEQFF. The CDR3, as DNA: TGTGCCAGCAGCTCCACCCAAAGGCTAGCGGGGGGAAGTGAGCAGTTCTTC.

V is TRBV6-6 and J is TRBJ2-3; perhaps TRBD1 as D (5 bases). CDR1 is MNHNY and CDR2 is SVGAGI in the germline V gene (reference sequence). The CDR3 covers 18 residues. With 5 bases removed from V and 0 bases from J, the gap between germline ends came to 21 bases. The CDR3 reads CASSLGKRTGTSTDTQYF. CDR3 DNA: TGTGCCAGCAGTCTCGGAAAAAGAACAGGAACTAGCACAGATACGCAGTATTTT.

About this clone: The same CDR3 arises from other DNA sequences in this sample as well. The chain has TRBV18 and TRBJ2-7, with D maybe TRBD1 (6 bases). Trimming removed 2 bases at V and 2 bases at J, with 13 bases between. Germline lookup yields CDR1 KGHSH and CDR2 LQKENI. The CDR3 length is 15 residues. The CDR3 DNA sequence: TGTGCCAGCTCACCAGGGCAGGGGATAACCTACGAGCAGTACTTC. This translates into CASSPGQGITYEQYF. Full variable domain (rest looked up from reference TRBV18 and TRBJ2-7): NAGVMQNPRHLVRRRGQEARLRCSPMKGHSHVYWYRQLPEEGLKFMVYLQKENIIDESGMPKERFSAEFPKEGPSILRIQQVVRGDSAAYFCASSPGQGITYEQYFGPGTRLTVT.

The chain links TRBV5-1 to TRBJ1-4, with no clear D. V lost 5 bases, J lost 4 bases, and 12 bases lay in between. The CDR3 contains 14 residues. Germline V gene data show CDR1 as SGHRS and CDR2 as YFSETQ. CDR3 sequence reads: CASRAVGGNEKLFF. CDR3 in DNA: TGCGCCAGCAGAGCCGTTGGAGGTAATGAAAAACTGTTTTTT.

The gene calls are TRBV2 and TRBJ1-6; D is uncertain. Germline V gives CDR1 SNHLY, CDR2 FYNNEI. The CDR3 runs 13 residues. V lost 6 bases to trimming and J lost 5 bases, with 8 bases between them. CDR3 amino acids: CASSNSNNSPLHF. The CDR3 region has the DNA TGTGCCAGCAGCAACAGTAATAATTCACCCCTCCACTTT.

This clone was counted only a few times. The chain has TRBV4-1 and TRBJ2-1; tentatively, D is TRBD1 (6 bases). Germline lookup yields CDR1 MGHRA and CDR2 YSYEKL. The CDR3 has 14 amino acids. The V gene lost 1 base and the J gene lost 8 bases, with 12 bases spanning the gap. The CDR3 DNA is TGCGCCAGCAGCCAAGTAGATGGGGGCTATGAGCAGTTCTTC. This gives the protein CASSQVDGGYEQFF.

This clone was counted a few times. The J gene is TRBJ2-2, the V gene TRBV9; 7 nucleotides line up with TRBD2. Trimming cost V 0 bases and J 4 bases; bases outside gene matches: 3. Looked up from germline, CDR1 is SGDLS and CDR2 is YYNGEE. The CDR3 has 15 amino acids. CDR3 sequence (DNA): TGTGCCAGCAGCGTAGAGTCGGGGGGCACCGGGGAGCTGTTTTTT. Translated: CASSVESGGTGELFF.

The chain combines TRBV5-6 with TRBJ2-7; D gene ambiguous. V lost 2 bases and J lost 7, with 7 bases in between. The length of the CDR3 is 11 residues. Germline V lookup: CDR1 SGHDT, CDR2 YYEEEE. Here the CDR3 reads CASSFNREQYF. Written as DNA, the CDR3 is TGTGCCAGCAGCTTTAATAGAGAGCAGTACTTC.

This CDR3 reads CATSDPAGGRDTQYF. CDR3 nucleotides: TGTGCCACCAGTGATCCTGCAGGGGGCCGAGATACGCAGTATTTT. The chain uses TRBV24-1 and TRBJ2-3; 8 bases match TRBD1. The CDR3 length is 15 residues. The germline CDR1 and CDR2 sequences are KGHDR and SFDVKD. After removal of 3 bases from V and 5 bases from J, the junction contained 6 bases not matched to a gene.

This chain connects TRBV21-1 to TRBJ1-2; the DNA was not compared with TRBD1, the D call given in the table. TRBV21-1 is annotated as a pseudogene. This CDR3 spans 17 amino acids. Here the CDR3 reads CASSTPGQGEANYGYTF. CDR3 coding DNA: TGTGCCAGCAGCACGCCGGGACAGGGAGAGGCTAACTATGGCTACACCTTC.

This clone appeared a few times. The chain is built from TRBV7-9 and TRBJ1-1; 7 bases line up with TRBD1. This CDR3 spans 14 amino acids. The V segment lost 5 bases and the J segment 1 base; nucleotides outside the gene matches: 4. CDR1 and CDR2 from the germline V gene are SEHNR and FQNEAQ (reference sequence). This chain's CDR3 is CASSPHRGNTEAFF. As DNA, the CDR3 is TGTGCCAGCAGCCCTCACAGGGGGAACACTGAAGCTTTCTTT. The complete variable domain, with remaining parts taken from reference TRBV7-9 and TRBJ1-1, reads DTGVSQNPRHKITKRGQNVTFRCDPISEHNRLYWYRQTLGQGPEFLTYFQNEAQLEKSRLLSDRFSAERPKGSFSTLEIQRTEQGDSAMYLCASSPHRGNTEAFFGQGTRLTVV.

The rearrangement joins TRBV7-9 to TRBJ1-2; 8 bases fit TRBD1. The CDR3 covers 15 residues. V lost 0 bases to trimming and J lost 8 bases; unmatched junction nucleotides: 8. CDR1 and CDR2 from the germline V gene are SEHNR and FQNEAQ (reference sequence). This CDR3 reads CASSLAETGVDGYTF. The CDR3 region has the DNA TGTGCCAGCAGCTTAGCGGAGACAGGGGTCGACGGCTACACCTTC. The variable domain in full, completed from reference TRBV7-9 and TRBJ1-2, reads DTGVSQNPRHKITKRGQNVTFRCDPISEHNRLYWYRQTLGQGPEFLTYFQNEAQLEKSRLLSDRFSAERPKGSFSTLEIQRTEQGDSAMYLCASSLAETGVDGYTFGSGTRLTVV.

This chain links TRBV30 with TRBJ2-5, with TRBD2 identical over 8 bases. V dropped 0 bases and J dropped 4; count of bases not matched to a gene: 10. CDR1 and CDR2 (germline): GTSNPN, SVGIG (reference sequence). The CDR3 runs to 16 residues. The CDR3 sequence is CAWSVPGGGLLETQYF. DNA for the CDR3: TGTGCCTGGAGTGTCCCTGGCGGGGGGCTTCTAGAGACCCAGTACTTC.

The CDR3 protein is CAWSPADRYNEQFF. The CDR3 DNA reads TGTGCCTGGAGCCCAGCCGACAGGTACAATGAGCAGTTCTTC. The chain combines TRBV30 with TRBJ2-1; tentatively, D is TRBD1 (6 bases). The CDR3 consists of 14 residues. The germline gives CDR1 GTSNPN, CDR2 SVGIG (reference sequence). V shed 3 bases and J shed 4 bases, with 13 bases lying between them.

The chain recombines TRBV7-9 with TRBJ2-2; D gene uncertain. There are 14 residues in the CDR3. CDR1 is SEHNR, CDR2 FQNEAQ, per germline (reference sequence). With 3 bases removed from V and 3 bases from J, the gap between germline ends came to 8 bases. CDR3 amino acids: CASSLTADTGELFF. The CDR3 DNA follows: TGTGCCAGCAGCTTGACTGCGGACACCGGGGAGCTGTTTTTT.

J is TRBJ1-6 and V is TRBV5-4, with TRBD1 as a possible D gene (6 bases). CDR3 length: 14 residues. Trimming took off 5 bases at V and 4 bases at J, with 10 bases between the two ends. Germline CDR1 SGHNT, CDR2 YYREEE (reference sequence). The chain's CDR3 is CASSAGQYNSPLHF. CDR3 in DNA: TGTGCCAGCAGTGCTGGACAGTATAATTCACCCCTCCACTTT.

The chain links TRBV12-3 or TRBV12-4 to TRBJ1-1; D ambiguous. The CDR3 extends over 12 amino acids. Trimming removed 7 bases at V and 0 bases at J, with 6 bases between. CDR3 protein: CASKRMNTEAFF. CDR3 nucleotides: TGTGCCAGCAAGCGGATGAACACTGAAGCTTTCTTT.

This clone came up a few times. The V call is TRBV29-1, the J call TRBJ1-4; TRBD1 matches 8 bases. Germline V gene lookup returns CDR1 SQVTM and CDR2 ANQGSEA. This CDR3 contains 13 residues. V shed 7 bases, J shed 7 bases, and the junction held 8 bases outside the gene matches. The CDR3 DNA reads TGCAGCGCCCAGGGGGCGCAGGGTGAAAAACTGTTTTTT. Translation gives CSAQGAQGEKLFF.